These 30 T cell receptor beta chains originate from one sample sequenced in a study of blood T cell repertoires in COVID-19. TCRdb's copy holds only in-frame clones and misses some; the assay was immunoSEQ multiplex PCR. In the table there are some 130,000 clones, more than 80% of which are singletons. The sequenced sample consisted of PBMCs or T cells enriched from blood (not recorded which). The receptors come from a man aged 45-65 years who had recovered from COVID-19.

V usage is TRBV2 and J usage is TRBJ2-1; unclear D gene. V dropped 4 bases and J dropped 5 bases, with 15 bases sitting between them. The CDR3 is 15 amino acids. Germline assignment: CDR1 SNHLY and CDR2 FYNNEI. Here the CDR3 reads CASSGSGALNNEQFF. The CDR3 DNA reads TGTGCCAGCAGTGGTTCTGGAGCTCTTAACAATGAGCAGTTCTTC.

The chain couples TRBV7-2 to TRBJ1-6; 10 bases align to TRBD1. CDR1 is SGHTA, CDR2 FQGNSA, per germline. V was pared by 1 base and J by 10 bases, with 7 bases of the junction left unmatched. The CDR3 is 16 amino acids. The CDR3 region has the DNA TGTGCCAGCAGCTTAGTCGGGACAGGGGTCTTGTCACCCCTCCACTTT. Translated, it gives CASSLVGTGVLSPLHF.

This rearrangement joins TRBV2 to TRBJ1-6; 8 bases agree with TRBD1. The CDR3 consists of 14 residues. The ends lost 7 bases at V and 7 bases at J; junction bases unmatched: 6. Germline CDR1 and CDR2: SNHLY and FYNNEI. The CDR3 protein is CASTVDRENSPLHF. The CDR3 DNA reads TGTGCCAGCACCGTGGACAGGGAGAATTCACCCCTCCACTTT. Together with reference TRBV2 and TRBJ1-6, the CDR3 gives the full variable domain: EPEVTQTPSHQVTQMGQEVILRCVPISNHLYFYWYRQILGQKVEFLVSFYNNEISEKSEIFDDQFSVERPDGSNFTLKIRSTKLEDSAMYFCASTVDRENSPLHFGNGTRLTVT.

As concerns this clone: Different DNA sequences within this sample yield the same CDR3. This chain connects TRBV5-1 to TRBJ1-2, with 8 positions matching TRBD1. The CDR3 is made up of 13 amino acids. The V segment lost 2 bases and the J segment 3 bases; nucleotides outside the gene matches: 0. Germline CDR1 SGHRS, CDR2 YFSETQ. The CDR3 region is CASSLQGDYGYTF. The CDR3 DNA is TGCGCCAGCAGCTTACAGGGGGACTATGGCTACACCTTC.

The J gene is TRBJ2-2, the V gene TRBV28; 8 bases align to TRBD2. V shed 5 bases, J shed 2 bases, and the junction held 13 bases outside the gene matches. CDR1 and CDR2 from the germline V gene are MDHEN and SYDVKM. The CDR3 covers 18 residues. CDR3 sequence (DNA): TGTGCCAGCAGTCCCCGGGGGAGCGGGGGTCCCAACACCGGGGAGCTGTTTTTT. This translates into CASSPRGSGGPNTGELFF.

The chain carries TRBV18 and TRBJ2-1; D not certain. This CDR3 is built from 13 residues. Trimming removed 0 bases from V and 7 bases from J, with 7 bases in between. Germline V lookup: CDR1 KGHSH, CDR2 LQKENI. The CDR3 is CASSPPGQNEQFF. The CDR3 nucleotides read TGTGCCAGCTCACCACCTGGGCAGAATGAGCAGTTCTTC.

This clone has only a few counts. The V call is TRBV3-1 (or the pseudogene TRBV3-2), the J call TRBJ1-5; 7 bases map to TRBD1. CDR3 length: 18 residues. Trimming at V came to 4 bases and at J to 3 bases, leaving 15 bases not matched to a gene. From germline, CDR1 is LGHDT and CDR2 YNNKEL (reference sequence). The CDR3 reads CASSRNLDRVVTNQPQHF. CDR3 sequence (DNA): TGTGCCAGCAGCCGAAACCTAGACAGGGTAGTAACCAATCAGCCCCAGCATTTT.

V is TRBV2 and J is TRBJ2-5, with unresolved D. Trimming stripped 4 bases from V and 4 bases from J, with 10 bases between. There are 13 residues in the CDR3. Germline V gene sequence: CDR1 SNHLY, CDR2 FYNNEI. CDR3 sequence: CASSGGAGETQYF. CDR3 nucleotide sequence: TGTGCCAGCAGTGGAGGTGCTGGAGAGACCCAGTACTTC.

To note about this clone: The sample holds other DNA sequences that translate to the same CDR3. The CDR3 DNA sequence: TGTGCCAGCAGCGTAGGGGGGCAGGGTAACACTGAAGCTTTCTTT. Its translation: CASSVGGQGNTEAFF. This chain uses TRBV9 with TRBJ1-1; possible D gene TRBD1, 6 bases. V shed 0 bases and J shed 2 bases, with 11 bases lying between them. The CDR3 consists of 15 residues. CDR1 and CDR2 from the germline V gene are SGDLS and YYNGEE. Full variable domain (remainder filled in from reference TRBV9 and TRBJ1-1): DSGVTQTPKHLITATGQRVTLRCSPRSGDLSVYWYQQSLDQGLQFLIQYYNGEERAKGNILERFSAQQFPDLHSELNLSSLELGDSALYFCASSVGGQGNTEAFFGQGTRLTVV.

The V gene is TRBV7-3, the J gene TRBJ2-1; 10 positions agree with TRBD2. After removal of 2 bases from V and 6 bases from J, the junction contained 4 bases not matched to a gene. The CDR3 runs 15 residues. Germline CDR1 and CDR2: SGHTA and FQGTGA. The CDR3, as DNA: TGTGCCAGCAGCTTAGCGCCTAGCGGGAGCAATGAGCAGTTCTTC. This translates into CASSLAPSGSNEQFF.

The chain uses TRBV14 and TRBJ1-2; weak D call: TRBD1 (5 bases). The V gene's germline CDR1 is SGHDN and CDR2 FVKESK. There are 14 residues in the CDR3. V was shortened by 4 bases and J by 4 bases, with 13 bases between the two germline ends. The CDR3 coding sequence is TGTGCCAGCAGCCGATCGGGGACTGGCTATGGCTACACCTTC. Its translation: CASSRSGTGYGYTF.

V gene TRBV6-5 combines with J gene TRBJ1-2; D may be TRBD1 (5 bases). The CDR3 totals 13 residues. The germline V gene encodes CDR1 MNHEY and CDR2 SVGAGI. V was cut by 5 bases and J by 7 bases, with 14 bases left in between. The CDR3, as DNA: TGTGCCAGCAGTCTAGGGGTAATGTTTGGCTACACCTTC. It encodes CASSLGVMFGYTF.

About this clone: The junction departs from the called germline gene at one end, perhaps through a read error. The chain combines TRBV7-9 with TRBJ1-2; the match to TRBD1 covers 8 bases. The CDR3 totals 13 residues. Germline V gene sequence: CDR1 SEHNR, CDR2 FQNEAQ (reference sequence). CDR3: CVSSVSTGDGYTF. CDR3 bases: TGTGTCAGCAGCGTTTCGACAGGGGACGGCTACACCTTC.

The V and J genes are TRBV28 and TRBJ2-3; D is possibly TRBD1 (7 bases). V gave up 1 base and J gave up 10 bases, with 15 bases separating them. Germline V gene data show CDR1 as MDHEN and CDR2 as SYDVKM. This CDR3 has 14 residues. The CDR3 region is CASSLSAGGFAQYF. The DNA for the CDR3 is TGTGCCAGCAGTTTATCGGCAGGGGGGTTCGCGCAGTATTTT.

CDR3 protein: CASSIQTGNTIYF. The CDR3 DNA reads TGTGCCAGTAGTATCCAGACTGGAAACACCATATATTTT. The rearrangement uses TRBV19 and TRBJ1-3; D call uncertain. Germline assignment: CDR1 LNHDA and CDR2 SQIVND (reference sequence). Trimming stripped 3 bases from V and 2 bases from J, with 5 bases between. The CDR3 sequence is 13 residues long.

V gene TRBV30 combines with J gene TRBJ1-2; 9 bases line up with TRBD1. Germline loops: CDR1 GTSNPN, CDR2 SVGIG (reference sequence). The CDR3 length is 15 residues. The ends lost 3 bases at V and 0 bases at J; junction bases unmatched: 5. CDR3 region: CAWRQGAKTNYGYTF. DNA for the CDR3: TGTGCCTGGAGACAGGGGGCGAAAACTAACTATGGCTACACCTTC.

The J gene is TRBJ1-2, the V gene TRBV18, with TRBD1 matching over 7 bases. The CDR3 is 17 residues long. V was pared by 3 bases and J by 6 bases, with 16 bases of the junction left unmatched. Germline CDR1 and CDR2: KGHSH and LQKENI. Written as DNA, the CDR3 is TGTGCCAGCTCACCTCAGGAGGGGGCCGCCGCCCATAATGGCTACACCTTC. Translation gives CASSPQEGAAAHNGYTF.

Points on this clone: Compared with germline, one end of the junction differs, possibly owing to a read error. The chain is built from TRBV18 and TRBJ1-4; weak D call: TRBD1 (6 bases). The germline CDR1 and CDR2 sequences are KGHSH and LQKENI. The CDR3 extends over 12 amino acids. The CDR3 coding sequence is TGTGCCAGCTCACTAGACTGGACAGATGCGATTTTT. It yields the protein CASSLDWTDAIF.

This clone was seen more than once but under ten times. The chain joins TRBV15 to TRBJ1-5; TRBD1 agrees at 8 bases. J was trimmed by 2 bases and V by 0 bases; bases with no gene match: 9. Germline CDR1 is LNHNV and CDR2 is YYDKDF (reference sequence). CDR3 length equals 18 residues. This CDR3 is CATSRDGQGALGNQPQHF. CDR3 nucleotides: TGTGCCACCAGCAGAGATGGGCAGGGGGCGTTGGGCAATCAGCCCCAGCATTTT. Based on the CDR3 plus reference TRBV15 and TRBJ1-5, the full variable domain is DAMVIQNPRYQVTQFGKPVTLSCSQTLNHNVMYWYQQKSSQAPKLLFHYYDKDFNNEADTPDNFQSRRPNTSFCFLDIRSPGLGDTAMYLCATSRDGQGALGNQPQHFGDGTRLSIL.

This sequence joins TRBV7-8 and TRBJ2-7; tentatively, D is TRBD1 (5 bases). CDR3 length: 17 residues. The V and J ends lost 0 bases and 6 bases respectively, with 21 bases between them. Germline lookup yields CDR1 SGHVS and CDR2 FQNEAQ. Here the CDR3 reads CASSLARGWQGGFEQYV. The DNA for the CDR3 is TGTGCCAGCAGCTTAGCAAGAGGTTGGCAGGGTGGCTTCGAGCAGTACGTC.

The V and J genes are TRBV7-6 and TRBJ1-1; 9 bases align to TRBD1. The length of the CDR3 is 17 residues. The germline CDR1 and CDR2 sequences are SGHVS and FNYEAQ. Trimming at V came to 5 bases and at J to 5 bases, leaving 15 bases not matched to a gene. The CDR3 protein is CASSLTPRDRVGTEAFF. CDR3 nucleotides: TGTGCCAGCAGCCTAACGCCCCGGGACAGGGTTGGTACTGAAGCTTTCTTT.

This sequence joins TRBV19 and TRBJ2-6; 9 bases line up with TRBD2. CDR1 LNHDA and CDR2 SQIVND come from the germline V gene (reference sequence). Trimming took 5 bases from V and 0 from J; bases not matched to a gene: 5. The CDR3 consists of 17 residues. CDR3 nucleotides: TGTGCCAGTAGTTTTGTGGGACTAGCCTCTGGGGCCAACGTCCTGACTTTC. It encodes CASSFVGLASGANVLTF.

The V gene is TRBV5-1, the J gene TRBJ1-4; D may be TRBD1 (6 bases). Trimming removed 6 bases from V and 2 bases from J, with 17 bases in between. CDR1 is SGHRS, CDR2 YFSETQ, per germline. This CDR3 spans 16 amino acids. Here the CDR3 DNA reads TGCGCCAGCACCAAGGGGGAGGGCAGTACTAATGAAAAACTGTTTTTT. Protein: CASTKGEGSTNEKLFF.

The rearrangement joins TRBV11-2 to TRBJ2-1, with 9 bases lining up with TRBD1. This CDR3 is built from 13 residues. J lost 6 bases, V lost 6 bases, and 3 bases had no gene match. Germline loops: CDR1 SGHAT, CDR2 FQNNGV. The CDR3 nucleotides are TGTGCCAGCAGGGGACAGGGTTTCAATGAGCAGTTCTTC. Its translation is CASRGQGFNEQFF.

This chain links TRBV7-9 with TRBJ2-7; the match to TRBD1 covers 8 bases. CDR3 size: 17 residues. Germline V gene data show CDR1 as SEHNR and CDR2 as FQNEAQ (reference sequence). V lost 1 base, J lost 5 bases, and 13 bases stayed unmatched. The CDR3 here is CASSLVTTGGQQDEQYF. The CDR3 DNA reads as TGTGCCAGCAGCTTAGTTACTACAGGGGGGCAGCAGGACGAGCAGTACTTC.

This clone was seen only once. The J gene is TRBJ2-5, the V gene TRBV28; TRBD1 might be the D (6 bases). CDR3 size: 14 residues. CDR1 is MDHEN and CDR2 is SYDVKM in the germline V gene. With 5 bases removed from V and 0 bases from J, the gap between germline ends came to 10 bases. Here the CDR3 reads CASSIGQNQETQYF. The CDR3 DNA sequence: TGTGCCAGCAGTATCGGACAGAACCAAGAGACCCAGTACTTC. Using reference TRBV28 and TRBJ2-5 for the parts outside the CDR3, the full variable domain is DVKVTQSSRYLVKRTGEKVFLECVQDMDHENMFWYRQDPGLGLRLIYFSYDVKMKEKGDIPEGYSVSREKKERFSLILESASTNQTSMYLCASSIGQNQETQYFGPGTRLLVL.

CDR3 amino acids: CASSLAGGIYEQYF. The CDR3 nucleotides read TGTGCCAGCAGCTTAGCGGGAGGGATCTACGAGCAGTACTTC. The V call is TRBV28, the J call TRBJ2-7; 11 bases are a match to TRBD2. The CDR3 runs 14 residues. J lost 3 bases, V lost 6 bases, and 4 bases had no gene match. The germline CDR1 and CDR2 sequences are MDHEN and SYDVKM.

The chain has TRBV19 and TRBJ1-4; D gene ambiguous. The CDR3 totals 15 residues. Germline V CDR1 and CDR2: LNHDA, SQIVND (reference sequence). V was trimmed by 4 bases and J by 0 bases, leaving 9 bases between them. The CDR3 nucleotides are TGTGCCAGTAGTAATAGAGGAACAACTAATGAAAAACTGTTTTTT. It specifies CASSNRGTTNEKLFF.

This chain joins TRBV2 and TRBJ1-2, with D possibly being TRBD1 (5 bases). Germline V CDR1 and CDR2: SNHLY, FYNNEI. V lost 7 bases and J lost 7, with 16 bases in between. The length of the CDR3 is 13 residues. CDR3 loop: CASNRGYQRGYTF. The CDR3 nucleotides read TGTGCCAGCAACCGGGGGTATCAACGTGGCTACACCTTC.

This chain links TRBV2 with TRBJ2-4; weak D call: TRBD1 (5 bases). This CDR3 is 12 amino acids long. V dropped 6 bases and J dropped 7 bases, with 10 bases sitting between them. The germline V gene has CDR1 SNHLY and CDR2 FYNNEI. This chain's CDR3 is CASSLKGNIQYF. The CDR3 DNA reads as TGTGCCAGCAGCCTCAAGGGGAACATTCAGTACTTC.